This T cell receptor beta chain was obtained from a study of early T cells in non-severe SARS-CoV-2 infection. As for the study in general: Bulk RNA isolated from unsorted whole blood underwent sequencing; chains were not paired. Findings and limits, study-wide: Database matching using VDJdb favored anti-spike CD8 responses, with private and CD4 specificities left missing.

V dropped 4 bases and J dropped 5 bases, with 12 bases sitting between them. This CDR3 contains 14 residues. CDR1 is MNHNS, CDR2 SASEGT, per germline. Comments on this clonotype: Antigen: not known.

Molecules of cDNA were individually given unique molecular identifiers that were attached to them. TCRdb itself ran the 5' RACE reads through MiXCR, one entry per CDR3 protein. The sample includes about 30,000 distinct CDR3 sequences, 5.5% to 8% of them seen just once. The source of this sequence is an adult who was a healthcare worker with PCR-confirmed SARS-CoV-2 infection or an uninfected control (not recorded which). The chain links TRBV6-1 to TRBJ2-1; the D is unclear. Sequenced sample: whole blood. The CDR3 nucleotides are TGTGCCAGCAGTGGGCTAAATCTGCACAATGAGCAGTTCTTC. Translated, it gives CASSGLNLHNEQFF.